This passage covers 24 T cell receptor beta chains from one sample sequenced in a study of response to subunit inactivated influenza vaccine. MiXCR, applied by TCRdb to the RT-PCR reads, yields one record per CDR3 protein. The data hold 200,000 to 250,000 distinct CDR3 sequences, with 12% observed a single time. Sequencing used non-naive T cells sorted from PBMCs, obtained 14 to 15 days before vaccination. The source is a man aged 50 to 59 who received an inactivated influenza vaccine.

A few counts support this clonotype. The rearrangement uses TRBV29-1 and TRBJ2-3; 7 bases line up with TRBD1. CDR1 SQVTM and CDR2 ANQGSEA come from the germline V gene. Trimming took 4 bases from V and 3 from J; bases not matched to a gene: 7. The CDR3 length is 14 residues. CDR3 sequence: CSVGAQGQTDTQYF. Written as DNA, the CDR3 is TGCAGCGTTGGGGCACAGGGGCAGACAGATACGCAGTATTTT.

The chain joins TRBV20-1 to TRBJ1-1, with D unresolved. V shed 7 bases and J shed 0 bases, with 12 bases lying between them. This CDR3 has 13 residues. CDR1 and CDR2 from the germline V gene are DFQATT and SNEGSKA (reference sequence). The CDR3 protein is CSVSPGVNTEAFF. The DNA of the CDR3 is TGCAGTGTCAGCCCCGGGGTGAACACTGAAGCTTTCTTT.

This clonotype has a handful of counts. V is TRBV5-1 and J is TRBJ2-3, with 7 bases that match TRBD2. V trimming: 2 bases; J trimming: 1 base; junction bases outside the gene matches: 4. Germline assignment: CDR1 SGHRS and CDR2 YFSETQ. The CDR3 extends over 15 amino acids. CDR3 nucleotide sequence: TGCGCCAGCAGCTTCAGCGGGGACCGCACAGATACGCAGTATTTT. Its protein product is CASSFSGDRTDTQYF.

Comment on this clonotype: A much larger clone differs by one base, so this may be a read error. CDR3: CPSSFRRGISTDTQYF. CDR3 coding DNA: TGCCCCAGCAGCTTCCGCCGAGGAATAAGCACAGATACGCAGTATTTT. The genes are TRBV5-1 and TRBJ2-3, with unresolved D. The CDR3 runs to 16 residues. The germline V gene has CDR1 SGHRS and CDR2 YFSETQ. Variable domain in full (rest from reference TRBV5-1 and TRBJ2-3): KAGVTQTPRYLIKTRGQQVTLSCSPISGHRSVSWYQQTPGQGLQFLFEYFSETQRNKGNFPGRFSGRQFSNSRSEMNVSTLELGDSALYLCPSSFRRGISTDTQYFGPGTRLTVL.

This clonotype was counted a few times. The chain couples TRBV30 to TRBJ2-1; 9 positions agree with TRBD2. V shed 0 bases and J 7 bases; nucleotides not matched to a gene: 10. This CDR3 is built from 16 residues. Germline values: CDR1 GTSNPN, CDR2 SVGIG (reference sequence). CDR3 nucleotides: TGTGCCTGGAGTGTAGAGGCGGGAGGGGAAAGAAATGAGCAGTTCTTC. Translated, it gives CAWSVEAGGERNEQFF.

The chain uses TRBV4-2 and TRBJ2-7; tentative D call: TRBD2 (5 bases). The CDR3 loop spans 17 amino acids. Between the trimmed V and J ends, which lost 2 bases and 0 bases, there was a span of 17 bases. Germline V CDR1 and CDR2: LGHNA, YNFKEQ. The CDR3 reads CASSQLRIEGDSYEQYF. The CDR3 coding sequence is TGTGCCAGCAGCCAATTGAGGATAGAGGGAGACTCCTACGAGCAGTACTTC.

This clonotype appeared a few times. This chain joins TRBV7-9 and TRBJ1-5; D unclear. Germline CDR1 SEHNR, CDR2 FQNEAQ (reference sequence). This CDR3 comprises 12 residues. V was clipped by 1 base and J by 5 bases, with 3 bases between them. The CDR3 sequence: CASSLEYQPQHF. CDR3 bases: TGTGCCAGCAGCTTAGAGTATCAGCCCCAGCATTTT.

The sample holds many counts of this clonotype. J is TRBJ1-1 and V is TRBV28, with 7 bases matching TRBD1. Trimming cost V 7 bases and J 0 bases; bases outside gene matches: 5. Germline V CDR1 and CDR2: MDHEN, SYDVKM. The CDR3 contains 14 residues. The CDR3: CASNPGGLNTEAFF. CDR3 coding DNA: TGTGCCAGCAACCCAGGGGGGTTGAACACTGAAGCTTTCTTT.

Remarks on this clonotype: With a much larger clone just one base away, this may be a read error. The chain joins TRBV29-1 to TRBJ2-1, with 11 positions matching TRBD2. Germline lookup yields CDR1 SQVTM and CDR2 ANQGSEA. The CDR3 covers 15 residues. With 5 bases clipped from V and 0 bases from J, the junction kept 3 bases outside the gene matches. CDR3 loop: CSVRGLAASYNEQFF. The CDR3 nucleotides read TGCAGCGTTAGGGGACTAGCGGCCTCCTACAATGAGCAGTTCTTC.

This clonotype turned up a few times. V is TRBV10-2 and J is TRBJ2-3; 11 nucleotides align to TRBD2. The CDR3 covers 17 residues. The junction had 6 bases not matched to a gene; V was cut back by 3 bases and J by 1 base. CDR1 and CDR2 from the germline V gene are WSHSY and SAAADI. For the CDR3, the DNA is TGCGCCAGCAGTGAAGGTAGCGGGAGGGCCGGCACAGATACGCAGTATTTT. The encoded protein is CASSEGSGRAGTDTQYF.

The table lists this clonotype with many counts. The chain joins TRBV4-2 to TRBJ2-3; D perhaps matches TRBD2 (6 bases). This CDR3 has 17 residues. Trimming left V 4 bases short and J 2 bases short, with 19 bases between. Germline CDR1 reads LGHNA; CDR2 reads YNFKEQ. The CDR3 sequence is CASSLTSRAGSTDTQYF. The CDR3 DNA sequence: TGTGCCAGCAGCCTCACGTCCAGGGCGGGGTCCACAGATACGCAGTATTTT.

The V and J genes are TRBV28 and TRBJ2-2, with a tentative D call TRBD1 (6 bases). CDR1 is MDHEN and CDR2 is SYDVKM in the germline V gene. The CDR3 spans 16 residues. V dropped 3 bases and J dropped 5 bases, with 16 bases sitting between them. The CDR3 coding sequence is TGTGCCAGCAGTTTCTTACAGGGAAGGGATACCGGGGAGCTGTTTTTT. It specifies CASSFLQGRDTGELFF.

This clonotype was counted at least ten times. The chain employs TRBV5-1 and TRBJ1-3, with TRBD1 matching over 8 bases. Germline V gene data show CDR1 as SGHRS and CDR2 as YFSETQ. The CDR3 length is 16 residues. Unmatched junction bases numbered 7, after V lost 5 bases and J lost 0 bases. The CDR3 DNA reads TGCGCCAGCAGATCCGGGACAGGCTCCTCTGGAAACACCATATATTTT. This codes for CASRSGTGSSGNTIYF.

The CDR3 DNA sequence: TGTGCCAGCAGCTTAAGTTACGGGTCCGGGGAGCTGTTTTTT. It specifies CASSLSYGSGELFF. This chain joins TRBV7-9 and TRBJ2-2, with D hard to call. Germline V gene lookup returns CDR1 SEHNR and CDR2 FQNEAQ (reference sequence). The CDR3 runs to 14 residues. Between the trimmed V and J ends, which lost 2 bases and 6 bases, there was a span of 10 bases.

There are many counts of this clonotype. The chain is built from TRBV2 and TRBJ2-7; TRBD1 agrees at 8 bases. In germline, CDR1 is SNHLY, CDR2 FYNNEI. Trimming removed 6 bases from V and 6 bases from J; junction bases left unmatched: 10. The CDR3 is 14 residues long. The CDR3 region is CASRYRQGIIEQYF. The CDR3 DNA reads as TGTGCCAGCAGATACCGACAGGGGATAATCGAGCAGTACTTC.

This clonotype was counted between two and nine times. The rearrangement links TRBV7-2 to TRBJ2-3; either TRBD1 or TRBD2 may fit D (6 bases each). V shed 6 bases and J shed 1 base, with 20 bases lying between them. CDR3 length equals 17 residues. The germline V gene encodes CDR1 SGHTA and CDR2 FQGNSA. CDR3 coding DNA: TGTGCCAGCAGGGGTGGTCGGGGGCTTGTTCGCACAGATACGCAGTATTTT. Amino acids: CASRGGRGLVRTDTQYF.

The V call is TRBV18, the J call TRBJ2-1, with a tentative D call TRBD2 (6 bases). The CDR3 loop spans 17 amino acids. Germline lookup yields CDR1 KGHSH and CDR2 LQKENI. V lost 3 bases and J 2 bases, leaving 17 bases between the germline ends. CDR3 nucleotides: TGTGCCAGCTCACCTAAGGGCGGGGAAGGGGCCTACAATGAGCAGTTCTTC. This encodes CASSPKGGEGAYNEQFF.

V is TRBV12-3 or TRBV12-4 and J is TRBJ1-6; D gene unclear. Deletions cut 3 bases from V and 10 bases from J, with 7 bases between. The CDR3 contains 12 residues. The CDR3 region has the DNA TGTGCCAGCAGTTTTGGGCACTCACCCCTCCACTTT. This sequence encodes CASSFGHSPLHF.

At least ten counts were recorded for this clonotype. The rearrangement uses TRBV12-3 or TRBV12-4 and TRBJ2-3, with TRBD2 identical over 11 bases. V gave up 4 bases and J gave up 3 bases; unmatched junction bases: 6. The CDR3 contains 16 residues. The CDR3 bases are TGTGCCAGCAGTTCCTCGACTAGCGGGACTACAGATACGCAGTATTTT. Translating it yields CASSSSTSGTTDTQYF.

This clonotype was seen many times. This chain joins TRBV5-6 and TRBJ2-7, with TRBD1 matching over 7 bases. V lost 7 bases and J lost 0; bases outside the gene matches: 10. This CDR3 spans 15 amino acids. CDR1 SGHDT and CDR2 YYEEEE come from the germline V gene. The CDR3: CASGSRDSLSYEQYF. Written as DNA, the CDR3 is TGTGCCAGCGGGAGCAGGGACAGTCTCTCCTACGAGCAGTACTTC.

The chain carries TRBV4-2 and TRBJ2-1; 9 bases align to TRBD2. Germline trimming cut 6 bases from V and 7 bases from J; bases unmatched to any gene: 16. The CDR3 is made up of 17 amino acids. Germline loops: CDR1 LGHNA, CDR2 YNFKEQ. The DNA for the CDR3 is TGTGCCAGCAGTGCAAGGGGTTCCGCTAGCGGGATGAATGAGCAGTTCTTC. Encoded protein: CASSARGSASGMNEQFF.

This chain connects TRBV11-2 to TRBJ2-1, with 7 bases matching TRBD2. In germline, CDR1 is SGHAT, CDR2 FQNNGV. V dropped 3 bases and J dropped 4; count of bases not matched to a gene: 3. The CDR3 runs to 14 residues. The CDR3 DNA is TGTGCCAGCAGCTTTGGCGGGGGATACAATGAGCAGTTCTTC. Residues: CASSFGGGYNEQFF.

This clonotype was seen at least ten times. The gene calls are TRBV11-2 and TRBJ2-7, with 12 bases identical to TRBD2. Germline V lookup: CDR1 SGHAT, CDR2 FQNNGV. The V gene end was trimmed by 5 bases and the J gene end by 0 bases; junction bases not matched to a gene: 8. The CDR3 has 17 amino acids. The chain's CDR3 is CASSTGLAGISSYEQYF. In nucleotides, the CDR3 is TGTGCCAGCAGCACCGGACTAGCGGGGATCTCCTCCTACGAGCAGTACTTC.

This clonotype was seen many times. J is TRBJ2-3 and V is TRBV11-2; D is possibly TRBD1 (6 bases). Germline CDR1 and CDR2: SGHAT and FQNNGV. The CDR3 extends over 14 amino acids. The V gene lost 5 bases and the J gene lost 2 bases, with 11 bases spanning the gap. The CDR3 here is CASSQGQFTDTQYF. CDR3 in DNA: TGTGCCAGCAGCCAAGGACAGTTCACAGATACGCAGTATTTT.